Only a few counts were recorded for the clone carrying this T cell receptor (beta chain). What it binds is not known. These data are taken from a study of type 1 and type 2 diabetes patients. Study as a whole: Sequencing for the whole study yielded 18,976,912 paired-end reads.

Broader study findings: V and J gene usage correlated at around 0.97 between type 2 diabetes and control samples.

From germline, CDR1 is GTSNPN and CDR2 SVGIG (reference sequence). The CDR3 totals 15 residues. Trimming stripped 2 bases from V and 1 base from J, with 13 bases between. Amplification started from genomic DNA. Multiplex PCR with 30 forward and 13 reverse primers amplified the TCR beta CDR3. TCRdb redid the calling of the multiplex PCR reads with MiXCR, one entry per CDR3 protein. The table shows a few hundred thousand distinct CDR3 sequences, with approximately 50% occurring only once. This TCR was recovered from a man aged 18 to 29 with type 2 diabetes. Input material: peripheral blood mononuclear cells (PBMCs). The chain is built from TRBV30 and TRBJ2-3; TRBD1 might be the D (6 bases). The CDR3 region has the DNA TGTGCCTGGAGTCCCGGCCAGGGGCGCACAGATACGCAGTATTTT. Translated, it gives CAWSPGQGRTDTQYF.